These 5 T cell receptor beta chains share one sample of origin, sequenced in a study of control samples from healthy donors and cancer patients. TCRdb's copy holds only in-frame clones and misses some; the assay was immunoSEQ multiplex PCR. The profile covers about 140,000 clones, with approximately 94% appearing a single time and about 12% taken by the ten largest. Sequences were obtained from blood. These receptors originate from a man in his forties in good health.

CDR3 nucleotide sequence: TGTGCCAGCAGCTCCTATTCCACAGGGGGCCCCCGGGATGAGCAGTTCTTC. This gives the protein CASSSYSTGGPRDEQFF. The rearrangement uses TRBV7-8 and TRBJ2-1, with TRBD1 identical over 9 bases. The CDR3 is made up of 17 amino acids. CDR1 and CDR2 from the germline V gene are SGHVS and FQNEAQ. The trim removed 4 bases at V and 8 bases at J, leaving 15 bases unmatched.

The chain employs TRBV19 and TRBJ1-2; 11 bases are a match to TRBD1. V was clipped by 9 bases and J by 4 bases; unmatched bases: 4. The CDR3 totals 13 residues. Germline V gene data show CDR1 as LNHDA and CDR2 as SQIVND (reference sequence). CDR3 region: CASGGTGGYGYTF. The CDR3 coding sequence is TGTGCCAGCGGCGGGACAGGGGGCTATGGCTACACCTTC.

V usage is TRBV7-3 and J usage is TRBJ2-2, with D perhaps assigned TRBD1 or TRBD2 (5 bases each). Germline V gives CDR1 SGHTA, CDR2 FQGTGA. The CDR3 length is 13 residues. V was clipped by 7 bases and J by 5 bases, with 11 bases between them. The CDR3 coding sequence is TGTGCCAGCACCCAGGGACGGACCGGGGAGCTGTTTTTT. Its translation is CASTQGRTGELFF.

This chain joins TRBV11-2 and TRBJ2-7; 8 bases fit TRBD1. With 5 bases clipped from V and 2 bases from J, the junction kept 2 bases outside the gene matches. Germline V gene lookup returns CDR1 SGHAT and CDR2 FQNNGV. The CDR3 covers 13 residues. The CDR3 DNA sequence: TGTGCCAGCAGCCCGGGACAGGCCTACGAGCAGTACTTC. Translated: CASSPGQAYEQYF.

The J gene is TRBJ2-5, the V gene TRBV5-6; tentatively, D is TRBD2 (5 bases). Between the trimmed V and J ends, which lost 3 bases and 4 bases, there was a span of 13 bases. The CDR3 length is 14 residues. The germline CDR1 and CDR2 sequences are SGHDT and YYEEEE. CDR3 protein: CASSSGHAGETQYF. The CDR3, as DNA: TGTGCCAGCAGCTCGGGCCACGCGGGAGAGACCCAGTACTTC.